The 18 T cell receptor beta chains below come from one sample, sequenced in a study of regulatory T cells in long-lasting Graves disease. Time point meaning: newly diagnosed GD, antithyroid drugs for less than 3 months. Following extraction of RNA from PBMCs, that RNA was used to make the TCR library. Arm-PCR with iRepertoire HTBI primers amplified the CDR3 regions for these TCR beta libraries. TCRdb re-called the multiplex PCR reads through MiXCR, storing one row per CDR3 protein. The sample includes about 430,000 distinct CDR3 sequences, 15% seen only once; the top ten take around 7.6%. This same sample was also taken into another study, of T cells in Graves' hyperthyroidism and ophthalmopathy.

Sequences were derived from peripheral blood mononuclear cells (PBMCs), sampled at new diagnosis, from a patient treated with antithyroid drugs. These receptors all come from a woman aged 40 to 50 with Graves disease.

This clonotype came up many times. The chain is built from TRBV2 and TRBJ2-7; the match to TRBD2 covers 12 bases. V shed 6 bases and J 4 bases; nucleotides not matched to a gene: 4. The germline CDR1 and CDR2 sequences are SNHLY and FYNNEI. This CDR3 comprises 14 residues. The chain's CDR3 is CASRWTSGKYEQYF. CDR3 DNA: TGTGCCAGCAGGTGGACTAGCGGGAAGTACGAGCAGTACTTC. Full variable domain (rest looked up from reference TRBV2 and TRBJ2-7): EPEVTQTPSHQVTQMGQEVILRCVPISNHLYFYWYRQILGQKVEFLVSFYNNEISEKSEIFDDQFSVERPDGSNFTLKIRSTKLEDSAMYFCASRWTSGKYEQYFGPGTRLTVT.

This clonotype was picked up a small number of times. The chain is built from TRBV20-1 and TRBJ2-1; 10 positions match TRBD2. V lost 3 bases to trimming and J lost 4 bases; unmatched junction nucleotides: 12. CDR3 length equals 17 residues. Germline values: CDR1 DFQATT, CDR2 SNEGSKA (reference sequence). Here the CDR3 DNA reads TGCAGTGCTAGTTCCTCGGGGCTAGCGGGAGATTACAATGAGCAGTTCTTC. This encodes CSASSSGLAGDYNEQFF.

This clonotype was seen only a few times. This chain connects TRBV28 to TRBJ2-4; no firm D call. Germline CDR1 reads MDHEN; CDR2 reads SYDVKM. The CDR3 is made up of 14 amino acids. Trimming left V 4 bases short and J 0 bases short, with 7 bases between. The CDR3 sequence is CASSYRVAKNIQYF. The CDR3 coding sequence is TGTGCCAGCAGTTACCGAGTAGCCAAAAACATTCAGTACTTC.

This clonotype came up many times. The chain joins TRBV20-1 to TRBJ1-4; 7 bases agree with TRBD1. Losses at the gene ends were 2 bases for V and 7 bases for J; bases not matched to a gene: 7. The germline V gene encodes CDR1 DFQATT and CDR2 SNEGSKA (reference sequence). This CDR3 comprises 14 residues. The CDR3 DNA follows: TGCAGTGCTAGAACTGACGGGGACAGTGAAAAACTGTTTTTT. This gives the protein CSARTDGDSEKLFF.

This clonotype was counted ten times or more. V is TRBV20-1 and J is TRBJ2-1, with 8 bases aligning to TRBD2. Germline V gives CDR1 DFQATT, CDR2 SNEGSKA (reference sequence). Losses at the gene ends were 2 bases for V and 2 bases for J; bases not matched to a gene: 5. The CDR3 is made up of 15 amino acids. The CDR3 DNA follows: TGCAGTGCTAGACTAGCGGGCTTAACCTACAATGAGCAGTTCTTC. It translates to CSARLAGLTYNEQFF.

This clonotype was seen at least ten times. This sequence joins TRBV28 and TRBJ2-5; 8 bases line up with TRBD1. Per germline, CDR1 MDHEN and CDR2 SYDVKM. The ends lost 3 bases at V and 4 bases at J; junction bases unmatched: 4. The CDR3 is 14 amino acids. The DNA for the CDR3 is TGTGCCAGCAGTTTCACCCAGGGGGCAGAGACCCAGTACTTC. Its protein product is CASSFTQGAETQYF.

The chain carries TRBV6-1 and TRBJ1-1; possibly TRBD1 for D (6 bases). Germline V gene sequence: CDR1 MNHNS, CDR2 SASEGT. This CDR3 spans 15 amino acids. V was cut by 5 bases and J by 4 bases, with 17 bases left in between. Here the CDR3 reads CASSTLQGESTEAFF. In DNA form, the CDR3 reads TGTGCCAGCAGTACTTTACAGGGAGAATCCACTGAAGCTTTCTTT.

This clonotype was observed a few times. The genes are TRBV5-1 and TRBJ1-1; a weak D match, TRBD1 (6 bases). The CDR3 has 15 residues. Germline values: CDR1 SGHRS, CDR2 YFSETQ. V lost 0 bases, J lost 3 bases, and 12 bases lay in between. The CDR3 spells CASSLDWGLDTEAFF. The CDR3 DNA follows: TGCGCCAGCAGCTTGGATTGGGGGCTCGACACTGAAGCTTTCTTT.

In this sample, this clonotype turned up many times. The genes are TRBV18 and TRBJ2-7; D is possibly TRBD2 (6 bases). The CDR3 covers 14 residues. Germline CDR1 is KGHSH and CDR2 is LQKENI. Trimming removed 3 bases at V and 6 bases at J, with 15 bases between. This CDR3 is CASSPLGGSAEQYF. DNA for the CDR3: TGTGCCAGCTCACCCCTCGGGGGATCCGCCGAGCAGTACTTC. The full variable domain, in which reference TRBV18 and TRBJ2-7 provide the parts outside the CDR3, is NAGVMQNPRHLVRRRGQEARLRCSPMKGHSHVYWYRQLPEEGLKFMVYLQKENIIDESGMPKERFSAEFPKEGPSILRIQQVVRGDSAAYFCASSPLGGSAEQYFGPGTRLTVT.

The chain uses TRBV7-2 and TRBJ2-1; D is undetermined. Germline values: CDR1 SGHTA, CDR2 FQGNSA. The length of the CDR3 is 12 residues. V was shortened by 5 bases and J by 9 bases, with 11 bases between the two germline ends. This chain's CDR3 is CASSPYTGEQFF. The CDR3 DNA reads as TGTGCCAGCAGCCCCTATACGGGTGAGCAGTTCTTC.

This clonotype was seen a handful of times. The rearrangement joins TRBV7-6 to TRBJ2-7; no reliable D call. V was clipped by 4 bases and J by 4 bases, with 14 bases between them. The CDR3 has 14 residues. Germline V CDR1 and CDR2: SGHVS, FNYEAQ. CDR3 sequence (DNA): TGTGCCAGCAGCTCTCCGGGCGCCGCGTACGAGCAGTACTTC. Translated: CASSSPGAAYEQYF.

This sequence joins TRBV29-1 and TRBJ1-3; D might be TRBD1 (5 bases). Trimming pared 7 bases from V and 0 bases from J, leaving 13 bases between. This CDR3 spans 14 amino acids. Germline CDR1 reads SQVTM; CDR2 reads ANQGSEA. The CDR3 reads CSAAGPYSGNTIYF. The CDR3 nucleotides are TGCAGCGCAGCGGGACCGTACTCTGGAAACACCATATATTTT.

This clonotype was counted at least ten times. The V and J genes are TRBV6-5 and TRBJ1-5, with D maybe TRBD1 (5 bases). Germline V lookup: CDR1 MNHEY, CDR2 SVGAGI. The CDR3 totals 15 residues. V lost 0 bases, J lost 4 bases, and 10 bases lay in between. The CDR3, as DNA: TGTGCCAGCAGTTACTCCAGGGAGAGTAATCAGCCCCAGCATTTT. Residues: CASSYSRESNQPQHF.

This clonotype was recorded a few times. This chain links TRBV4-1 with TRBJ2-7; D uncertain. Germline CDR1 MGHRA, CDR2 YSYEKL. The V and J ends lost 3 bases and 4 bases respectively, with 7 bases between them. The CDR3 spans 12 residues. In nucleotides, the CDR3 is TGCGCCAGCAGCCATTCAGGTTACGAGCAGTACTTC. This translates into CASSHSGYEQYF.

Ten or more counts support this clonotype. The CDR3 nucleotides read TGTGCCAGCAGTGAGAGACAGGGCTCACCCCTCCACTTT. Protein sequence: CASSERQGSPLHF. The V and J genes are TRBV6-2 or TRBV6-3 and TRBJ1-6; 7 bases are a match to TRBD1. This CDR3 contains 13 residues. V shed 5 bases, J shed 10 bases, and the junction held 5 bases outside the gene matches. Germline CDR1 reads MNHEY; CDR2 reads SVGEGT.

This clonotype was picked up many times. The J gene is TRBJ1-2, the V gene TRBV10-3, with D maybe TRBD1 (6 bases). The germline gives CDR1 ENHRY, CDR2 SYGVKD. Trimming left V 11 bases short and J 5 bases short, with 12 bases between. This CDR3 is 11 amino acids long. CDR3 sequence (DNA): TGTGCCTCACAGACAGGTTATGGCTACACCTTC. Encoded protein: CASQTGYGYTF.

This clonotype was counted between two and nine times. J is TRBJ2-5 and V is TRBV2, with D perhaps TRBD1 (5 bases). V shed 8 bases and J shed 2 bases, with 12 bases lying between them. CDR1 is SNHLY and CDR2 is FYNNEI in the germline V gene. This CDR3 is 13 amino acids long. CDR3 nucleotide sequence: TGTGCCAGCGTACAGGAATTACAAGAGACCCAGTACTTC. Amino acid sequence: CASVQELQETQYF.

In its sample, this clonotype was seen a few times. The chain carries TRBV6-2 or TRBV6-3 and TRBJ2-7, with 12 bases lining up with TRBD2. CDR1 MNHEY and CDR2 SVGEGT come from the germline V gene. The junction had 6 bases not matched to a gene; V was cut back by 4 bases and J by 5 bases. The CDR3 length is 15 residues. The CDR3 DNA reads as TGTGCCAGCAGTTGGCGACTAGCGGGAGTTAACGAGCAGTACTTC. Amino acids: CASSWRLAGVNEQYF.